Presented here are 9 T cell receptor beta chains from one specimen sequenced in a study of blood T cell repertoires in COVID-19 (dated by TCRdb to the early 2020s). To prepare the library, the immunoSEQ multiplex PCR assay was applied. TCRdb re-hosts the immuneACCESS table, in-frame sequences only. Its copies lack some clones; in the studies checked, an unresolved V gene accounts for under half of them, and the cause for the rest is not known. The sample data list about 400,000 clones, and approximately 88% of these were observed just once. Over 1% of the sample belongs to the ten largest clones. The sample was peripheral blood. The receptor set was obtained from a man in his forties with acute or convalescent COVID-19.

The J gene is TRBJ1-5, the V gene TRBV27; TRBD1 might be the D (5 bases). From germline, CDR1 is MNHEY and CDR2 SMNVEV (reference sequence). Trimming pared 4 bases from V and 4 bases from J, leaving 23 bases between. CDR3 size: 18 residues. The CDR3 reads CASSSFFLVGGSNQPQHF. CDR3 nucleotides: TGTGCCAGCAGTTCATTCTTTCTTGTGGGGGGAAGTAATCAGCCCCAGCATTTT.

CDR3 nucleotide sequence: TGTGCCAGCAGACTTCAACAGGGGGGCAACTATGGCTACACCTTC. Its translation: CASRLQQGGNYGYTF. The chain joins TRBV28 to TRBJ1-2; TRBD1 matches at 8 bases. The CDR3 covers 15 residues. V was pared by 6 bases and J by 2 bases, with 8 bases of the junction left unmatched. Germline CDR1 is MDHEN and CDR2 is SYDVKM.

The V and J genes are TRBV5-1 and TRBJ2-3; 14 positions match TRBD2. The trim removed 3 bases at V and 4 bases at J, leaving 4 bases unmatched. The germline gives CDR1 SGHRS, CDR2 YFSETQ. This CDR3 has 16 residues. The CDR3: CASSWRLAGGPDTQYF. As DNA, the CDR3 is TGCGCCAGCAGCTGGCGACTAGCGGGGGGGCCAGATACGCAGTATTTT. Full variable domain (rest looked up from reference TRBV5-1 and TRBJ2-3): KAGVTQTPRYLIKTRGQQVTLSCSPISGHRSVSWYQQTPGQGLQFLFEYFSETQRNKGNFPGRFSGRQFSNSRSEMNVSTLELGDSALYLCASSWRLAGGPDTQYFGPGTRLTVL.

The chain joins TRBV5-1 to TRBJ1-2, with 7 positions matching TRBD1. Germline lookup yields CDR1 SGHRS and CDR2 YFSETQ. This CDR3 is 15 amino acids long. V dropped 4 bases and J dropped 1; count of bases not matched to a gene: 7. In DNA form, the CDR3 reads TGCGCCAGCAGCCCGACGACAGGGAATAACTATGGCTACACCTTC. Translated: CASSPTTGNNYGYTF.

The J gene is TRBJ2-7, the V gene TRBV6-5; 8 bases align to TRBD2. V lost 2 bases to trimming and J lost 1 base; unmatched junction nucleotides: 4. This CDR3 is built from 15 residues. Germline V gene sequence: CDR1 MNHEY, CDR2 SVGAGI. CDR3 sequence: CASSYRAGGSYEQYF. The CDR3 DNA reads TGTGCCAGCAGTTACCGGGCGGGAGGTTCCTACGAGCAGTACTTC.

The genes are TRBV29-1 and TRBJ2-6; D is perhaps TRBD2 (6 bases). V dropped 0 bases and J dropped 0 bases, with 12 bases sitting between them. Germline CDR1 reads SQVTM; CDR2 reads ANQGSEA. The CDR3 runs 17 residues. Written as DNA, the CDR3 is TGCAGCGTTGAAGATCTTCGGGGGACCTCTGGGGCCAACGTCCTGACTTTC. Amino acids: CSVEDLRGTSGANVLTF. The full variable domain, in which reference TRBV29-1 and TRBJ2-6 provide the parts outside the CDR3, is SAVISQKPSRDICQRGTSLTIQCQVDSQVTMMFWYRQQPGQSLTLIATANQGSEATYESGFVIDKFPISRPNLTFSTLTVSNMSPEDSSIYLCSVEDLRGTSGANVLTFGAGSRLTVL.

The chain joins TRBV28 to TRBJ1-6, with D hard to call. The ends were cut back, 10 bases at V and 3 bases at J, with 10 bases in the middle. Germline V gene data show CDR1 as MDHEN and CDR2 as SYDVKM. CDR3 length: 13 residues. The CDR3 loop reads CATLGLYNSPLHF. The CDR3 DNA is TGTGCCACCCTAGGTCTCTATAATTCACCCCTCCACTTT.

As to this clone: At the DNA level, this CDR3 is encoded by other sequences in the same sample as well. The chain carries TRBV7-9 and TRBJ1-6; 7 bases are a match to TRBD1. CDR1 SEHNR and CDR2 FQNEAQ come from the germline V gene (reference sequence). The CDR3 covers 15 residues. J gave up 5 bases and V 3 bases, and 4 bases lay outside the gene matches. The CDR3 coding sequence is TGTGCCAGCAGCTTCTTAGGACAGGATAATTCACCCCTCCACTTT. It specifies CASSFLGQDNSPLHF.

This clone was counted between two and nine times. The chain couples TRBV29-1 to TRBJ2-1, with 7 positions matching TRBD1. J lost 4 bases, V lost 7 bases, and 13 bases had no gene match. Germline CDR1 SQVTM, CDR2 ANQGSEA. This CDR3 is built from 15 residues. The CDR3 reads CSAYPIRQGYNEQFF. The CDR3 DNA follows: TGCAGCGCCTACCCAATAAGACAGGGTTACAATGAGCAGTTCTTC.